The source of this TCR beta chain is a study of blood T cell repertoires in COVID-19 (dated by TCRdb to about 2020). Describing the broader study: Samples from collaborators originated in the United States, Italy and Spain and spanned both the acute and convalescent phases of COVID-19. The prospective study material was composed of cDNA or gDNA derived from T cells, B-cell-depleted T cells, or PBMCs. Subjects who had been exposed to COVID-19, were actively infected with it, or had recovered from it provided the deeply sampled blood TCRbeta repertoires that made up the dataset. The repertoires were released in a freely available public database meant as a resource for research on the immune response to SARS-CoV-2. Samples came from the ongoing ImmuneRACE study (first 160 participants) plus 1,254 subjects from 6 global collaborators. Sample metadata almost always included a de-identified subject ID, COVID-19 status, age in years and sex. Where HLA class I and class II types were available, the types were taken from metadata supplied by the sample provider, not from assay-based typing. Broad study findings and their caveats: Clinical and demographic metadata were provided uncurated, with the amount varying by source and participant.

TCRbeta CDR3 regions were amplified from genomic DNA by means of the immunoSEQ Assay, a bias-controlled multiplex PCR. The study's own analysis went as follows. Within the assay, amplification of reference gene primers was used to estimate how many nucleated cells each sample contained. To quantify the absolute abundance of each unique TCRbeta CDR3 rearrangement, sequence reads were collapsed and filtered. For each sample, productive Simpson clonality was calculated by taking the square root of Simpson's diversity index across productive rearrangements. Drawn from immuneACCESS, this table holds only the in-frame rearrangements with V and J called that TCRdb kept. Clones are partly lost; checked studies trace under half to an unresolved V gene and leave the rest unexplained. That table gives V, J and clone size, and the DNA gave D and trimming. This sample gives approximately 100,000 clones in total; around nine tenths of them show up just once. 4% to 5% of the sample is held by the ten biggest clonotypes.

One collaborating source in Seattle enrolled patients while the patients were actively infected and followed the patients over time throughout the course of disease. The collaborating institutions used their own protocols to collect whole blood in K2EDTA tubes. Collaborator samples were shipped for TCRbeta analysis as frozen whole blood, isolated PBMCs, or DNA extracted from either sample type. Concerning this clone itself: Its antigen remains unidentified. No per-base quality is available; no much larger clone lies one base away.

The CDR3, from cysteine to phenylalanine, totals 13 residues. The only DNA kept is the CDR3, 39 bases in frame from the first base. The V and J genes are TRBV12-1 and TRBJ1-6. TRBV12-1 is classified as a pseudogene. Sequencing used peripheral blood. The sequence derives from a human donor with COVID-19, enrolled during active disease. The donor label of this sample is uncertain. The sequenced DNA is TGTGCCAGCAGCTTTAGCCGCGGTTCACCCCTCCACTTT. Its protein is CASSFSRGSPLHF.